Listed here are 32 T cell receptor beta chains from one sample, sequenced in a study of multiple sclerosis patients with progressive multifocal leukoencephalopathy. Clones were sequenced by immunoSEQ multiplex PCR, and TCRdb holds only the in-frame ones, with some missing. The sample shows 25,000 to 35,000 clones, around 92% of them seen only once. Indicated time point: about six months of natalizumab therapy. The material sequenced was PBMCs, taken from a patient treated with natalizumab. These TCRs come from a human donor with multiple sclerosis.

The genes are TRBV5-6 and TRBJ2-7, with D maybe TRBD1 (8 bases). Looked up from germline, CDR1 is SGHDT and CDR2 is YYEEEE. Trimming took 5 bases from V and 2 from J, leaving 29 bases between them. CDR3 length equals 19 residues. This CDR3 is CASSSERDRIITATYEQYF. As DNA, the CDR3 is TGTGCCAGCAGTTCTGAGCGGGACAGGATAATCACGGCAACCTACGAGCAGTACTTC.

This clone was detected only a few times. J is TRBJ2-1 and V is TRBV30; 12 bases line up with TRBD2. V gave up 8 bases and J gave up 8 bases; unmatched junction bases: 10. This CDR3 contains 14 residues. The V gene's germline CDR1 is GTSNPN and CDR2 SVGIG (reference sequence). For the CDR3, the DNA is TGTGCCCACTCGACTAGCGGGAGTTGGGATGAGCAGTTCTTC. This encodes CAHSTSGSWDEQFF.

This sequence joins TRBV5-1 and TRBJ2-7, with D hard to call. The germline V gene encodes CDR1 SGHRS and CDR2 YFSETQ. V was pared by 0 bases and J by 1 base, with 8 bases between. There are 14 residues in the CDR3. The CDR3 region is CASSLAPGSYEQYF. In DNA form, the CDR3 reads TGCGCCAGCAGCTTGGCGCCAGGTTCCTACGAGCAGTACTTC. The complete variable domain, with remaining parts taken from reference TRBV5-1 and TRBJ2-7, reads KAGVTQTPRYLIKTRGQQVTLSCSPISGHRSVSWYQQTPGQGLQFLFEYFSETQRNKGNFPGRFSGRQFSNSRSEMNVSTLELGDSALYLCASSLAPGSYEQYFGPGTRLTVT.

The rearrangement uses TRBV11-3 and TRBJ2-2, with TRBD1 matching 10 bases. Germline loops: CDR1 SGHNT, CDR2 YENEEA. The ends lost 4 bases at V and 4 bases at J; junction bases unmatched: 6. The CDR3 is made up of 16 amino acids. CDR3 sequence (DNA): TGTGCCAGCAGCTCCAGACAGGGGGCGTCCACCGGGGAGCTGTTTTTT. This encodes CASSSRQGASTGELFF.

The chain employs TRBV4-1 and TRBJ1-4; 8 positions agree with TRBD1. Germline V CDR1 and CDR2: MGHRA, YSYEKL. V lost 1 base, J lost 5 bases, and 9 bases stayed unmatched. This CDR3 contains 17 residues. The CDR3 region has the DNA TGCGCCAGCAGCCAAGGTATTAGAAGGGACAGGAATGAAAAACTGTTTTTT. Protein product: CASSQGIRRDRNEKLFF.

The chain combines TRBV13 with TRBJ2-3; D gene unclear. Germline CDR1 PRHDT, CDR2 FYEKMQ (reference sequence). The CDR3 is made up of 15 amino acids. Trimming cost V 5 bases and J 0 bases, with 12 bases left between them. The CDR3 DNA is TGTGCCAGCAGCCTCCGGCGGCTAAGCACAGATACGCAGTATTTT. It codes for CASSLRRLSTDTQYF.

The V and J genes are TRBV29-1 and TRBJ2-7; 9 bases agree with TRBD2. Trimming took 4 bases from V and 7 from J; bases not matched to a gene: 20. Germline loops: CDR1 SQVTM, CDR2 ANQGSEA. There are 17 residues in the CDR3. The CDR3 spells CSVGNSGSAPRQMEQYF. The CDR3 DNA sequence: TGCAGCGTTGGAAATAGCGGGAGCGCCCCTCGGCAAATGGAGCAGTACTTC.

The chain is built from TRBV7-8 and TRBJ1-2, with a weak D call TRBD1 (5 bases). Per the germline V gene, CDR1 is SGHVS and CDR2 is FQNEAQ. This CDR3 has 15 amino acids. V lost 2 bases and J 8 bases, leaving 18 bases between the germline ends. The CDR3 DNA reads TGTGCCAGCAGCTTAAATAGGGGCTCCTCCTGGGGCTACACCTTC. Protein product: CASSLNRGSSWGYTF.

V gene TRBV2 combines with J gene TRBJ1-1; D not resolved. Trimming shortened V by 6 bases and J by 2 bases, and 10 bases separated the two germline ends. The CDR3 runs 13 residues. Germline lookup yields CDR1 SNHLY and CDR2 FYNNEI. The CDR3 loop is CASRGMGNTEAFF. The CDR3 DNA sequence: TGTGCCAGCAGGGGAATGGGCAACACTGAAGCTTTCTTT.

This chain uses TRBV28 with TRBJ1-1; D is ambiguous. Trimming stripped 5 bases from V and 0 bases from J, with 7 bases between. Germline V CDR1 and CDR2: MDHEN, SYDVKM. CDR3 size: 13 residues. CDR3: CASSPVLNTEAFF. CDR3 bases: TGTGCCAGCAGTCCCGTTTTGAACACTGAAGCTTTCTTT.

In its sample, this clone was seen once. The chain combines TRBV28 with TRBJ2-7, with 7 nucleotides matching TRBD1. Germline V gene data show CDR1 as MDHEN and CDR2 as SYDVKM. V shed 5 bases and J 5 bases; nucleotides not matched to a gene: 9. This CDR3 has 14 amino acids. The DNA for the CDR3 is TGTGCCAGCAGTCCTGACAGGGAAGTCCACGAGCAGTACTTC. Residues: CASSPDREVHEQYF.

Concerning this clone itself: This sample includes further DNA sequences coding for the same CDR3. J is TRBJ1-2 and V is TRBV5-1; 7 nucleotides agree with TRBD1. The CDR3 covers 17 residues. Germline lookup yields CDR1 SGHRS and CDR2 YFSETQ. Trimming cost V 0 bases and J 8 bases; bases outside gene matches: 16. CDR3 region: CASSLGGIGQALGGYTF. CDR3 coding DNA: TGCGCCAGCAGCTTGGGGGGGATCGGACAGGCCTTGGGAGGCTACACCTTC.

This chain uses TRBV10-3 with TRBJ2-3; 11 nucleotides agree with TRBD2. Germline CDR1 ENHRY, CDR2 SYGVKD. This CDR3 is built from 16 residues. V was pared by 6 bases and J by 1 base, with 6 bases of the junction left unmatched. The CDR3 DNA reads TGTGCCATCAGAGACGTTAGCGGGAGGGGCACAGATACGCAGTATTTT. It codes for CAIRDVSGRGTDTQYF.

The V gene is TRBV7-2, the J gene TRBJ2-1; a possible D gene is TRBD2 (5 bases). Trimming pared 1 base from V and 0 bases from J, leaving 7 bases between. The CDR3 has 15 amino acids. CDR1 and CDR2 from the germline V gene are SGHTA and FQGNSA. The CDR3 loop reads CASSLGGNSYNEQFF. The CDR3 bases are TGTGCCAGCAGCTTAGGAGGGAACTCCTACAATGAGCAGTTCTTC.

The V call is TRBV10-3, the J call TRBJ2-6; TRBD1 might be the D (6 bases). Trimming left V 8 bases short and J 4 bases short, with 12 bases between. CDR3 length equals 14 residues. Germline V lookup: CDR1 ENHRY, CDR2 SYGVKD. CDR3 DNA sequence: TGTGCCATCGCTTCGACAGGAGGGGCCAACGTCCTGACTTTC. It encodes CAIASTGGANVLTF.

The chain carries TRBV6-1 and TRBJ1-3; unclear D gene. The V end was cut by 8 bases, the J end by 4 bases, with 18 bases between. This CDR3 spans 15 amino acids. Germline-derived CDR1 and CDR2 are MNHNS and SASEGT. The CDR3 region is CASAGFVAGGNTIYF. CDR3 DNA: TGTGCCAGCGCTGGTTTTGTGGCAGGAGGAAACACCATATATTTT.

The V gene is TRBV14, the J gene TRBJ2-5; tentative D call: TRBD2 (6 bases). CDR3 size: 16 residues. Trimming took 1 base from V and 5 from J, leaving 17 bases between them. Per germline, CDR1 SGHDN and CDR2 FVKESK. The CDR3 protein is CASSQGTLLAKETQYF. The CDR3 DNA sequence: TGTGCCAGCAGCCAAGGGACCCTCCTAGCGAAGGAGACCCAGTACTTC.

The chain uses TRBV5-1 and TRBJ1-2; 7 nucleotides line up with TRBD1. The CDR3 spans 14 residues. Germline assignment: CDR1 SGHRS and CDR2 YFSETQ. The J segment lost 7 bases and the V segment lost 4 bases, leaving 10 bases of the junction unmatched. This CDR3 reads CASSAGSQGSGYTF. CDR3 in DNA: TGCGCCAGCAGCGCAGGATCACAGGGGTCTGGCTACACCTTC.

The chain carries TRBV19 and TRBJ1-1, with D maybe TRBD1 (5 bases). Between the trimmed V and J ends, which lost 5 bases and 10 bases, there was a span of 23 bases. There are 15 residues in the CDR3. From germline, CDR1 is LNHDA and CDR2 SQIVND (reference sequence). The CDR3 DNA follows: TGTGCCAGTAGTGACCCTCGGGGGGGAGGAATTGGAGCTTTCTTT. Translation gives CASSDPRGGGIGAFF.

The chain recombines TRBV6-5 with TRBJ2-1; TRBD2 matches at 11 bases. The CDR3 has 15 amino acids. The trim removed 2 bases at V and 8 bases at J, leaving 5 bases unmatched. Germline CDR1 reads MNHEY; CDR2 reads SVGAGI. CDR3 nucleotide sequence: TGTGCCAGCAGTTACGTAGCGGGAGGGCCGGATGAGCAGTTCTTC. It codes for CASSYVAGGPDEQFF.

This clone was observed a single time. The rearrangement links TRBV6-5 to TRBJ1-5, with D maybe TRBD1 (5 bases). V gave up 0 bases and J gave up 7 bases, with 13 bases separating them. The germline V gene has CDR1 MNHEY and CDR2 SVGAGI. CDR3 length equals 15 residues. In DNA form, the CDR3 reads TGTGCCAGCAGTTACTCGGGGCAGGGCAGACAGCCCCAGCATTTT. Its protein product is CASSYSGQGRQPQHF.

V is TRBV7-6 and J is TRBJ1-2, with D uncertain. V shed 0 bases and J shed 7 bases, with 12 bases lying between them. The CDR3 is made up of 14 amino acids. The V gene's germline CDR1 is SGHVS and CDR2 FNYEAQ. The CDR3, as DNA: TGTGCCAGCAGCTTAGCCCAAAATGAGGCTGGCTACACCTTC. Protein: CASSLAQNEAGYTF.

The CDR3 sequence is CASSTGLFTDTQYF. For the CDR3, the DNA is TGTGCCAGTAGTACGGGACTTTTCACAGATACGCAGTATTTT. This chain connects TRBV19 to TRBJ2-3, with TRBD2 as a possible D gene (6 bases). CDR1 is LNHDA and CDR2 is SQIVND in the germline V gene (reference sequence). The ends were cut back, 4 bases at V and 2 bases at J, with 10 bases in the middle. CDR3 length: 14 amino acids.

The gene calls are TRBV12-5 and TRBJ1-3; D might be TRBD1 (6 bases). The CDR3 consists of 15 residues. Trimming cost V 4 bases and J 0 bases, with 10 bases left between them. The V gene's germline CDR1 is LGHNT and CDR2 FRNRAP. CDR3 protein: CASGSGHGSGNTIYF. Written as DNA, the CDR3 is TGTGCTAGTGGTTCGGGACACGGCTCTGGAAACACCATATATTTT.

This clone appeared a single time. The chain couples TRBV11-2 to TRBJ2-5, with D uncertain. Germline V gene sequence: CDR1 SGHAT, CDR2 FQNNGV. V was cut by 8 bases and J by 0 bases, with 4 bases left in between. This CDR3 has 11 residues. The CDR3 spells CASQHQETQYF. As DNA, the CDR3 is TGTGCCAGCCAACACCAAGAGACCCAGTACTTC. Full variable domain (missing parts from reference TRBV11-2 and TRBJ2-5): EAGVAQSPRYKIIEKRQSVAFWCNPISGHATLYWYQQILGQGPKLLIQFQNNGVVDDSQLPKDRFSAERLKGVDSTLKIQPAKLEDSAVYLCASQHQETQYFGPGTRLLVL.

This chain connects TRBV28 to TRBJ2-1; tentatively, D is TRBD1 (5 bases). Trimming removed 6 bases from V and 3 bases from J, with 12 bases in between. The CDR3 runs 14 residues. Per germline, CDR1 MDHEN and CDR2 SYDVKM. The CDR3 bases are TGTGCCAGCAGGCCTCAACAGGACTACAATGAGCAGTTCTTC. The encoded protein is CASRPQQDYNEQFF.

This clone was seen a few times. The chain couples TRBV19 to TRBJ2-7, with D perhaps TRBD1 or TRBD2 (5 bases each). V was pared by 8 bases and J by 3 bases, with 17 bases between. The germline CDR1 and CDR2 sequences are LNHDA and SQIVND (reference sequence). The CDR3 loop spans 14 amino acids. CDR3: CASGLRDGYYEQYF. Here the CDR3 DNA reads TGTGCCAGTGGCTTACGGGACGGCTACTACGAGCAGTACTTC.

V gene TRBV11-2 combines with J gene TRBJ1-2; the D gene is possibly TRBD1 (5 bases). The CDR3 has 14 residues. V was trimmed by 1 base and J by 2 bases, leaving 8 bases between them. Germline-derived CDR1 and CDR2 are SGHAT and FQNNGV. The CDR3 here is CASSLVGPNYGYTF. CDR3 in DNA: TGTGCCAGCAGCTTAGTGGGACCCAACTATGGCTACACCTTC.

V usage is TRBV7-3 and J usage is TRBJ2-3; no definite D call. The CDR3 has 13 residues. The V gene's germline CDR1 is SGHTA and CDR2 FQGTGA. V was clipped by 5 bases and J by 6 bases, with 12 bases between them. The CDR3 bases are TGTGCCAGCAGCGAACAGAGGCAGGATACGCAGTATTTT. This codes for CASSEQRQDTQYF.

The genes are TRBV7-2 and TRBJ2-5, with D unresolved. The CDR3 has 15 residues. Germline V CDR1 and CDR2: SGHTA, FQGNSA. Between the trimmed V and J ends, which lost 2 bases and 11 bases, there was a span of 21 bases. This chain's CDR3 is CASSLMDLVKGEQYF. The CDR3 DNA is TGTGCCAGCAGCTTAATGGACCTAGTTAAGGGTGAGCAGTACTTC.

J is TRBJ2-5 and V is TRBV19; 9 nucleotides agree with TRBD1. The end of the DNA fits TRBJ2-7 better, so the J call may be wrong. The germline gives CDR1 LNHDA, CDR2 SQIVND (reference sequence). CDR3 length: 14 amino acids. CDR3 DNA sequence: TGTGCCAGTAGTTGGACAGGGGAGGGGTACGAGCAGTACTTC. Protein: CASSWTGEGYEQYF.

V usage is TRBV18 and J usage is TRBJ1-2; perhaps TRBD1 as D (6 bases). Germline CDR1 and CDR2: KGHSH and LQKENI. The CDR3 covers 15 residues. Between the trimmed V and J ends, which lost 4 bases and 7 bases, there was a span of 19 bases. The CDR3 DNA reads TGTGCCAGCTCACAAAAGGAGGGGGTCATTGCTGGCTACACCTTC. Protein: CASSQKEGVIAGYTF.